The 14 T cell receptor beta chains reported below all come from one sample, sequenced in a study of blood T cell repertoires in COVID-19. Here immunoSEQ multiplex PCR was the method, and the copy in TCRdb shows in-frame clones only, minus some. Here the sample spans under 75,000 clones, approximately 79% being singletons. The specimen was peripheral blood. The receptors shown here come from a woman between 65 and 79 years old with acute or convalescent COVID-19.

The gene calls are TRBV4-2 and TRBJ2-7; 10 bases match TRBD1. This CDR3 has 15 residues. Germline V gene sequence: CDR1 LGHNA, CDR2 YNFKEQ. Trimming cost V 2 bases and J 3 bases; bases outside gene matches: 4. Here the CDR3 reads CASSQPGQGLYEQYF. The CDR3 DNA sequence: TGTGCCAGCAGCCAACCGGGACAGGGGCTCTACGAGCAGTACTTC.

The V call is TRBV7-2, the J call TRBJ2-3; no clear D. Germline lookup yields CDR1 SGHTA and CDR2 FQGNSA. V gave up 0 bases and J gave up 6 bases, with 7 bases separating them. This CDR3 is 13 amino acids long. CDR3 nucleotides: TGTGCCAGCAGCTTAGCTATACGGGATACGCAGTATTTT. Its protein is CASSLAIRDTQYF.

The chain combines TRBV4-3 with TRBJ1-6; D ambiguous. CDR3 size: 14 residues. V lost 0 bases and J lost 7, with 7 bases in between. CDR1 and CDR2 (germline): LGHNA, YSLEER. Written as DNA, the CDR3 is TGCGCCAGCAGCCAAGATCCCCTCAATTCACCCCTCCACTTT. Its translation: CASSQDPLNSPLHF.

The chain has TRBV7-9 and TRBJ2-2; perhaps TRBD1 as D (6 bases). V lost 0 bases and J 4 bases, leaving 15 bases between the germline ends. The V gene's germline CDR1 is SEHNR and CDR2 FQNEAQ (reference sequence). The CDR3 extends over 17 amino acids. The CDR3 spells CASSLAGHRVGTGELFF. The CDR3 DNA is TGTGCCAGCAGCTTAGCAGGCCACAGGGTGGGCACCGGGGAGCTGTTTTTT.

The V call is TRBV9, the J call TRBJ1-5; D is ambiguous. The germline CDR1 and CDR2 sequences are SGDLS and YYNGEE. CDR3 length: 14 amino acids. Between the trimmed V and J ends, which lost 4 bases and 6 bases, there was a span of 14 bases. DNA of the CDR3: TGTGCCAGCAGCCCCGGGGAAACTCGTCAGCCCCAGCATTTT. Protein sequence: CASSPGETRQPQHF.

This chain joins TRBV2 and TRBJ2-3, with a possible D match to TRBD2 (5 bases). This CDR3 is built from 14 residues. Germline values: CDR1 SNHLY, CDR2 FYNNEI. V lost 7 bases and J 1 base, leaving 12 bases between the germline ends. CDR3 DNA sequence: TGTGCCAGCAAAGAAGGGAGCGGCACAGATACGCAGTATTTT. Its protein is CASKEGSGTDTQYF.

In nucleotides, the CDR3 is TGCAGCGGACATCAGGGGGACGATGGCTACACCTTC. Translated: CSGHQGDDGYTF. The rearrangement uses TRBV29-1 and TRBJ1-2; 7 bases are shared with TRBD1. CDR1 and CDR2 from the germline V gene are SQVTM and ANQGSEA. CDR3 length equals 12 residues. J gave up 6 bases and V 7 bases, and 8 bases lay outside the gene matches.

Relative to its sample, this clone is medium-sized. The chain links TRBV2 to TRBJ2-7, with 8 bases lining up with TRBD1. With 4 bases clipped from V and 6 bases from J, the junction kept 8 bases outside the gene matches. There are 14 residues in the CDR3. Germline-derived CDR1 and CDR2 are SNHLY and FYNNEI. The CDR3 spells CASSGDRPRGEQYF. The CDR3 DNA reads as TGTGCCAGCAGTGGGGACAGGCCTCGAGGCGAGCAGTACTTC.

The chain recombines TRBV5-6 with TRBJ1-2; 8 nucleotides align to TRBD1. The germline V gene has CDR1 SGHDT and CDR2 YYEEEE. V shed 0 bases and J 4 bases; nucleotides not matched to a gene: 2. The CDR3 contains 14 residues. Written as DNA, the CDR3 is TGTGCCAGCAGCTTGGATACAGGGGGCTATGGCTACACCTTC. It encodes CASSLDTGGYGYTF.

This clone turned up a few times. CDR3 DNA sequence: TGTGCCAGCAGCTCCGGGACAACCTCATACGAGCAGTACTTC. It is translated as CASSSGTTSYEQYF. V is TRBV7-8 and J is TRBJ2-7, with D perhaps TRBD1 (6 bases). The CDR3 runs to 14 residues. Deletions cut 4 bases from V and 4 bases from J, with 14 bases between. Germline V gene data show CDR1 as SGHVS and CDR2 as FQNEAQ.

The rearrangement uses TRBV12-3 or TRBV12-4 and TRBJ1-1; 9 bases are shared with TRBD1. V lost 4 bases to trimming and J lost 10 bases; unmatched junction nucleotides: 1. This CDR3 is 11 amino acids long. CDR3 sequence reads: CASSSDRGAFF. CDR3 DNA sequence: TGTGCCAGCAGTTCGGACAGGGGAGCTTTCTTT.

This rearrangement joins TRBV7-8 to TRBJ1-2, with D possibly being TRBD1 (5 bases). Per germline, CDR1 SGHVS and CDR2 FQNEAQ. CDR3 length: 13 amino acids. Deletions cut 7 bases from V and 8 bases from J, with 17 bases between. The CDR3: CASTRDGGRGYTF. CDR3 nucleotide sequence: TGTGCCAGCACCCGAGATGGGGGGAGGGGCTACACCTTC.

The V gene is TRBV11-2, the J gene TRBJ2-1; D uncertain. The length of the CDR3 is 13 residues. CDR1 and CDR2 from the germline V gene are SGHAT and FQNNGV. The germline V and J ends were trimmed by 5 bases and 8 bases, with 13 bases remaining between them. The CDR3 nucleotides are TGTGCCAGCAGCCCGACCCAGCAGGATGAGCAGTTCTTC. It specifies CASSPTQQDEQFF.

The chain links TRBV9 to TRBJ2-5; 9 bases match TRBD2. Germline V gene lookup returns CDR1 SGDLS and CDR2 YYNGEE. The CDR3 is made up of 18 amino acids. With 4 bases clipped from V and 0 bases from J, the junction kept 13 bases outside the gene matches. The CDR3 DNA reads as TGTGCCAGCAGCCCCCGAGGGAGTAGCGGGGGCAACCAAGAGACCCAGTACTTC. Translating it yields CASSPRGSSGGNQETQYF.